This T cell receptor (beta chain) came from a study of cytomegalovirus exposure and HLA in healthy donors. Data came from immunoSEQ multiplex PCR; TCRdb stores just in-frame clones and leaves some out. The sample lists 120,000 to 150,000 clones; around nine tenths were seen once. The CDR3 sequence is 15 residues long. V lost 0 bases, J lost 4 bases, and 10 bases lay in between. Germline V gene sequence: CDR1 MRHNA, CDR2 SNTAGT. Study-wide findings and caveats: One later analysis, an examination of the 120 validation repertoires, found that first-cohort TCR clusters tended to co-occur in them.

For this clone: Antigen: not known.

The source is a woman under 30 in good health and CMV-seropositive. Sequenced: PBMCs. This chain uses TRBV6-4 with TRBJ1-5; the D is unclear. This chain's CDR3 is CASSDSGDSNQPQHF. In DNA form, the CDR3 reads TGTGCCAGCAGTGACTCAGGAGACTCGAATCAGCCCCAGCATTTT.